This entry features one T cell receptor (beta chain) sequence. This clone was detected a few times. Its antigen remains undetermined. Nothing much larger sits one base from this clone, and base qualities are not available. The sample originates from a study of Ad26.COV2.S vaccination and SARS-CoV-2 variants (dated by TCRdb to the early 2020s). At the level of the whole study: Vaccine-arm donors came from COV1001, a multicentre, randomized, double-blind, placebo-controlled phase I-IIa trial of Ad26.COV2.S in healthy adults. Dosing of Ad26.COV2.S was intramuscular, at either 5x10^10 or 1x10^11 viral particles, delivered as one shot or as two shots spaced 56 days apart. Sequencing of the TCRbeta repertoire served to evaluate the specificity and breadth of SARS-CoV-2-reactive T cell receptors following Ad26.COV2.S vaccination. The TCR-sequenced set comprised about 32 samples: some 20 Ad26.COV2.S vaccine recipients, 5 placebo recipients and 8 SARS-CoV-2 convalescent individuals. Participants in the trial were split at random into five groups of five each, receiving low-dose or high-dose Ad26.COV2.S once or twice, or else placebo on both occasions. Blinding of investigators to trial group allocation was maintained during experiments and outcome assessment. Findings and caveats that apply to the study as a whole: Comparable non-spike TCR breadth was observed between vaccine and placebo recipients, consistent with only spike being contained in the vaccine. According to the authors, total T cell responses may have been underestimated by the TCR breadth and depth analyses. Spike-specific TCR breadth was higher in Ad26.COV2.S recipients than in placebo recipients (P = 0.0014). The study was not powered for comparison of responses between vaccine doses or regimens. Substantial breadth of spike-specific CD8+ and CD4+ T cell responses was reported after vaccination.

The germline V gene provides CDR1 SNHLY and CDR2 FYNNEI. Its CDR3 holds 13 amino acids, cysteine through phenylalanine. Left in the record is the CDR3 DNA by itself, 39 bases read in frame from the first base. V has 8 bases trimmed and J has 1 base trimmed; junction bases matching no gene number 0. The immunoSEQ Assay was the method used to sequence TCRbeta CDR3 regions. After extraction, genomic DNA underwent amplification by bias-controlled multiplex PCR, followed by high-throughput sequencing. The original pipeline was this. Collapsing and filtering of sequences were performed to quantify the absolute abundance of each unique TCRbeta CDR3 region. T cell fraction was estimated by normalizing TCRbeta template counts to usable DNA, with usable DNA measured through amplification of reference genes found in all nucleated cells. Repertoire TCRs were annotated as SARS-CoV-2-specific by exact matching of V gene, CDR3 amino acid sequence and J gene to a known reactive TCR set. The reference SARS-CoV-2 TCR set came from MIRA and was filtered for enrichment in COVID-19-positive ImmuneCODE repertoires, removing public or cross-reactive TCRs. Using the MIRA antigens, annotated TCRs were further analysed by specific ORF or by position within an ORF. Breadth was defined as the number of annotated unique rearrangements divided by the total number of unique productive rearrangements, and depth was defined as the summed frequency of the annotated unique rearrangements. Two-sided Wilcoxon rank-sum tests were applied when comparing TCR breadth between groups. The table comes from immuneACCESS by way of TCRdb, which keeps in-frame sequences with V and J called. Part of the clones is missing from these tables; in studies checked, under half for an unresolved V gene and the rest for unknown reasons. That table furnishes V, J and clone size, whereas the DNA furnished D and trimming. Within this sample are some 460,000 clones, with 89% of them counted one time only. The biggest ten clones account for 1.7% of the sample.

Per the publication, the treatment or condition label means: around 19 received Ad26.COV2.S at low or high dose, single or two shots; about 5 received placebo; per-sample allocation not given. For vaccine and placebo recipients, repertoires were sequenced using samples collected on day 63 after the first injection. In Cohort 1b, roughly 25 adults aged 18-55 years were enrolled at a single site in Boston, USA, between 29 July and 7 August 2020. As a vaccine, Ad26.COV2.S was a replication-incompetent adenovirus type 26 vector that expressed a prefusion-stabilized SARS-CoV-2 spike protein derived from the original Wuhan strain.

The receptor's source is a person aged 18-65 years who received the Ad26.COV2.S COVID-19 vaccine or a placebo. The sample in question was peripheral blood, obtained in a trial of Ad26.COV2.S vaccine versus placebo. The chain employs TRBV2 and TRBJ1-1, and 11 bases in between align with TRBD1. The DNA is TGTGCCAGCGGGACAGGGGGGAACACTGAAGCTTTCTTT. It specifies CASGTGGNTEAFF.